This is a list of T cell receptor beta chains from one sample in a study of post-analysis software for immune sequencing data. MiXCR was run by TCRdb on the PCR reads, yielding one entry per CDR3 protein. This sample carries around 710,000 distinct CDR3 sequences, more than 45% of them seen once, and the ten largest clones take around 4.7%. Input material: blood. Receptor source: a girl aged 5 to 17 with multiple sclerosis. CDR3s include the opening cysteine and the closing phenylalanine or tryptophan. The D gene is left open where the match is weak. Part of the rows lack a size; the others show once, few, many or a class for expanded clones.

d_call,clone_size,v_call,j_call,cdr3_aa,cdr3_nt
-,few,TRBV29-1,TRBJ2-5,CSVGGIRDNQETQYF,TGCAGCGTCGGCGGAATCCGGGACAATCAAGAGACCCAGTACTTC
TRBD1,-,TRBV6-5,TRBJ1-2,CASSYVATKTGAHNYGYTF,TGTGCCAGCAGTTACGTGGCCACTAAGACAGGGGCCCATAACTATGGCTACACCTTC
TRBD1,once,TRBV15,TRBJ2-6,CATSVTGTGTSGANVLTF,TGTGCCACCAGCGTCACCGGGACAGGGACCTCTGGGGCCAACGTCCTGACTTTC
-,few,TRBV5-5,TRBJ1-2,CASSFTDWATGSYTF,TGTGCCAGCAGCTTCACAGATTGGGCTACGGGTAGCTACACCTTC
TRBD1,few,TRBV7-2,TRBJ1-2,CASSVRQGTTYGYTF,TGTGCCAGCAGCGTACGACAGGGGACAACCTATGGCTACACCTTC
-,-,TRBV7-6,TRBJ2-7,CASSWGPAYEQYF,TGTGCCAGCAGCTGGGGTCCTGCCTACGAGCAGTACTTC
-,few,TRBV28,TRBJ2-7,CASRLQGLYEQYF,TGTGCCAGCCGCCTCCAGGGGCTCTACGAGCAGTACTTC
-,-,TRBV10-3,TRBJ2-5,CAISERGGQETQYF,TGTGCCATCAGTGAGAGGGGAGGCCAAGAGACCCAGTACTTC
-,few,TRBV3-1,TRBJ1-4,CASSRTWTRVEKLFF,TGTGCCAGCAGCCGAACCTGGACACGCGTCGAAAAACTGTTTTTT
TRBD1,few,TRBV29-1,TRBJ2-1,CSVPGTGYYNEQFF,TGCAGCGTCCCCGGGACAGGGTACTACAATGAGCAGTTCTTC
TRBD1,-,TRBV7-2,TRBJ2-1,CASSPGTGGGNEQFF,TGTGCCAGCAGCCCGGGGACAGGGGGTGGAAATGAGCAGTTCTTC
TRBD2,-,TRBV15,TRBJ2-7,CATSRGTSGTHEQYF,TGTGCCACCAGCAGAGGGACTAGCGGGACCCACGAGCAGTACTTC
-,-,TRBV28,TRBJ2-5,CASGGRKETQYF,TGTGCCAGCGGGGGCAGAAAAGAGACCCAGTACTTC
-,-,TRBV24-1,TRBJ2-5,CATSDLDAGETQYF,TGTGCCACCAGTGATTTGGATGCGGGAGAGACCCAGTACTTC
TRBD2,-,TRBV7-3,TRBJ2-1,CASSLKPRTSGSSYNEQFF,TGTGCCAGCAGCCTGAAGCCAAGGACTAGCGGGAGCTCCTACAATGAGCAGTTCTTC
-,-,TRBV20-1,TRBJ2-1,CSARVLDEQFF,TGCAGTGCTAGGGTCTTGGATGAGCAGTTCTTC
TRBD1,-,TRBV24-1,TRBJ2-2,CATRGQGDTGELFF,TGTGCCACCAGAGGACAGGGGGACACCGGGGAGCTGTTTTTT
-,few,TRBV7-9,TRBJ2-5,CASSPQRLEQETQYF,TGTGCCAGCAGCCCCCAAAGACTAGAGCAAGAGACCCAGTACTTC
-,few,TRBV10-3,TRBJ2-1,CAISASVDYNEQFF,TGTGCCATCAGTGCAAGCGTAGATTACAATGAGCAGTTCTTC
-,few,TRBV27,TRBJ1-2,CASATPTDGYTF,TGTGCCAGCGCCACCCCGACAGACGGCTACACCTTC
-,-,TRBV7-9,TRBJ2-7,CASSPARAGNEQYF,TGTGCCAGCAGCCCGGCGAGGGCGGGGAACGAGCAGTACTTC
-,-,TRBV10-3,TRBJ1-2,CAISEGKKNYGYTF,TGTGCCATCAGTGAAGGGAAAAAGAACTATGGCTACACCTTC
-,few,TRBV12-3/TRBV12-4,TRBJ2-2,CASSHQGTGELFF,TGTGCCAGCAGCCACCAGGGCACCGGGGAGCTGTTTTTT
TRBD2,-,TRBV6-2/TRBV6-3,TRBJ2-5,CASSYHGLAGLTETQYF,TGTGCCAGCAGTTACCACGGACTAGCGGGACTCACCGAGACCCAGTACTTC
TRBD2,-,TRBV28,TRBJ2-1,CASSLTRGTSGKHNEQFF,TGTGCCAGCAGTCTTACGAGAGGGACTAGCGGAAAGCACAATGAGCAGTTCTTC
-,few,TRBV10-3,TRBJ1-2,CAMYGYTF,TGTGCCATGTATGGCTACACCTTC
-,few,TRBV5-1,TRBJ2-7,CASSLEGEHYEQYF,TGCGCCAGCAGCTTGGAGGGGGAGCACTACGAGCAGTACTTC
TRBD1,-,TRBV7-9,TRBJ2-5,CASSFPDRQETQYF,TGTGCCAGCAGCTTTCCGGACAGGCAAGAGACCCAGTACTTC
TRBD1,few,TRBV5-1,TRBJ2-7,CASSSHRDRIYEQYF,TGCGCCAGCAGCTCGCACCGGGACAGGATTTACGAGCAGTACTTC
TRBD2,few,TRBV20-1,TRBJ2-7,CSAQVSGIVDEQYF,TGCAGTGCTCAAGTTAGCGGGATTGTCGACGAGCAGTACTTC
TRBD2,few,TRBV29-1,TRBJ2-7,CSVGVTGGAYEQYF,TGCAGCGTTGGCGTAACGGGGGGAGCCTACGAGCAGTACTTC
-,-,TRBV24-1,TRBJ2-1,CATSGLDRAPGLNEQFF,TGTGCCACCAGTGGTCTGGACAGGGCACCGGGACTAAATGAGCAGTTCTTC
-,few,TRBV12-3/TRBV12-4,TRBJ2-3,CASSHGSKIYTQYF,TGTGCCTCATCCCATGGGTCGAAAATATATACGCAGTATTTT
-,-,TRBV7-8,TRBJ2-7,CASSSAGFSYEQYF,TGTGCCAGCAGCTCCGCCGGGTTCTCCTACGAGCAGTACTTC
-,few,TRBV7-2,TRBJ2-5,CASSLTLVLGETQYF,TGTGCCAGCAGCTTAACGCTCGTCCTGGGCGAGACCCAGTACTTC
TRBD2,few,TRBV7-9,TRBJ2-3,CASSESFGLAGTDTQYF,TGTGCCAGCAGCGAGTCATTTGGACTAGCGGGTACTGATACGCAGTATTTT
-,few,TRBV4-2,TRBJ1-2,CASSQDKTQGGYGYTF,TGTGCCAGCAGCCAAGACAAGACACAAGGCGGCTATGGCTACACCTTC
TRBD1,-,TRBV2,TRBJ1-2,CASLRDRTPANYGYTF,TGTGCCAGCCTCCGGGACAGGACCCCCGCTAACTATGGCTACACCTTC
TRBD2,few,TRBV29-1,TRBJ2-1,CSVHSAGTSGRRVGYNEQFF,TGCAGCGTCCACAGCGCCGGGACTAGCGGGAGAAGGGTCGGGTACAATGAGCAGTTCTTC
TRBD1,-,TRBV6-2/TRBV6-3,TRBJ1-1,CASSDRGGEAFF,TGTGCCAGCAGTGACAGGGGGGGAGAAGCTTTCTTT
-,once,TRBV7-2,TRBJ2-3,CASSRIGDAGTDTQYF,TGTGCCAGCAGCCGGATAGGGGACGCCGGCACAGATACGCAGTATTTT
-,-,TRBV27,TRBJ2-4,CASSSYRAGNIQYF,TGTGCCAGCAGTTCCTACAGGGCAGGGAACATTCAGTACTTC
-,few,TRBV20-1,TRBJ2-3,CSARDLVAQYF,TGCAGTGCTAGAGATCTGGTGGCGCAGTATTTT
-,few,TRBV15,TRBJ2-3,CATSRDRQGRDTQYF,TGTGCCACCAGCAGAGATCGTCAGGGGAGAGATACGCAGTATTTT
-,-,TRBV6-5,TRBJ1-2,CASSGPGRNYGYTF,TGTGCCAGCAGTGGGCCGGGACGGAACTATGGCTACACCTTC
TRBD1,-,TRBV5-6,TRBJ2-4,CASSLAETGPQYF,TGTGCCAGCAGCTTGGCCGAGACAGGGCCTCAGTACTTC
-,-,TRBV7-9,TRBJ2-3,CASADAMADTQYF,TGTGCCAGCGCGGACGCAATGGCAGATACGCAGTATTTT
-,-,TRBV7-3,TRBJ2-7,CASSLRRDRIIYEQYF,TGTGCCAGCAGCTTAAGGAGGGACCGAATAATCTACGAGCAGTACTTC